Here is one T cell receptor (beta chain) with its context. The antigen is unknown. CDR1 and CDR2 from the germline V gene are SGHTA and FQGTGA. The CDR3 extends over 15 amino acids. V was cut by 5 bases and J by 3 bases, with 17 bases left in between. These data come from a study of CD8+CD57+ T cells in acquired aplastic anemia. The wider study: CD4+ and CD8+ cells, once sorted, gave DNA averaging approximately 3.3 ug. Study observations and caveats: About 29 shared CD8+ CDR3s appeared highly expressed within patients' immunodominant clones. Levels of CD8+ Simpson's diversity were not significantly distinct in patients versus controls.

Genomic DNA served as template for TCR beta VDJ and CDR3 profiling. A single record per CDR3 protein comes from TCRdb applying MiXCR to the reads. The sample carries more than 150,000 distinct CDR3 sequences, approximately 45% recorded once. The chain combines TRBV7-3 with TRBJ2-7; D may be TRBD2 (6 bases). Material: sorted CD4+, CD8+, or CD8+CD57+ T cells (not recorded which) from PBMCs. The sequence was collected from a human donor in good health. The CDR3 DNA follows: TGTGCCAGCAGCCGAATCCCGGGACTGCTCTACGAGCAGTACTTC. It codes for CASSRIPGLLYEQYF.